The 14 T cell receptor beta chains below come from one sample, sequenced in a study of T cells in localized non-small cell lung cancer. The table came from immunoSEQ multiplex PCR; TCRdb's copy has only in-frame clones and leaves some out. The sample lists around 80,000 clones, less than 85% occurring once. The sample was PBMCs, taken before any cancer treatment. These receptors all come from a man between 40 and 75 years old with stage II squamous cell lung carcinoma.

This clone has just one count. The CDR3 loop reads CASSPRGREYF. The CDR3 DNA follows: TGCGCCAGCAGCCCCAGGGGGAGGGAGTACTTC. The V gene is TRBV5-1, the J gene TRBJ2-5; D is perhaps TRBD1 or TRBD2 (7 bases each). The CDR3 runs to 11 residues. Germline CDR1 reads SGHRS; CDR2 reads YFSETQ. Trimming pared 4 bases from V and 12 bases from J, leaving 13 bases between.

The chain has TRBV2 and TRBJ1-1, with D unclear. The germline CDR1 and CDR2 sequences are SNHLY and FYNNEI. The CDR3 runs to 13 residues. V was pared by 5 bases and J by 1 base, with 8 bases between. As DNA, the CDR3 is TGTGCCAGCAGTCAATTGGAGAACACTGAAGCTTTCTTT. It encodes CASSQLENTEAFF.

The CDR3 coding sequence is TGTGCCAGCAGTGAAGTCCCGGGTCCTATGGGTCCCGAGCAGTACTTC. This gives the protein CASSEVPGPMGPEQYF. The gene calls are TRBV6-1 and TRBJ2-7; D remains unclear. V was trimmed by 1 base and J by 6 bases, leaving 19 bases between them. Germline V gene lookup returns CDR1 MNHNS and CDR2 SASEGT. The CDR3 runs to 16 residues.

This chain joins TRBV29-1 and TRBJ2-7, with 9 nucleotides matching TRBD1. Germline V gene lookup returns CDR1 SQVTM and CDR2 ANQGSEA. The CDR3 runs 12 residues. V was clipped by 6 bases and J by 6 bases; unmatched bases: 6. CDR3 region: CSVGQGGLEQYF. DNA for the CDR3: TGCAGCGTGGGACAGGGAGGGCTCGAGCAGTACTTC.

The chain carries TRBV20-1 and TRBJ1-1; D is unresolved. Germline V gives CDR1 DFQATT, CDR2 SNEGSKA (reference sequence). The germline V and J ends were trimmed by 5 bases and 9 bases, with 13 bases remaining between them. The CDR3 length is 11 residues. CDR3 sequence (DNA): TGCAGTGCTGGACGCCGGAACCAAGCTTTCTTT. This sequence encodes CSAGRRNQAFF.

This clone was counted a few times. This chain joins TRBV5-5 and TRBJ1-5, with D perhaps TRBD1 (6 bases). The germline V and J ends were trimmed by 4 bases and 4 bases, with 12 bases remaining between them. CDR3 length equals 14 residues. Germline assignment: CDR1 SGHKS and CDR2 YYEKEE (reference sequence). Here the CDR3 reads CASSVQGGNQPQHF. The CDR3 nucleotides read TGTGCCAGCAGCGTACAGGGAGGAAATCAGCCCCAGCATTTT.

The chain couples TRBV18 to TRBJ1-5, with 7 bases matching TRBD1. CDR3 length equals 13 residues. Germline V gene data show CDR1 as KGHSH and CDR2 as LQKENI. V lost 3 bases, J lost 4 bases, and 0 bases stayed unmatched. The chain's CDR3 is CASSPDRNQPQHF. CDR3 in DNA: TGTGCCAGCTCACCGGACAGGAATCAGCCCCAGCATTTT. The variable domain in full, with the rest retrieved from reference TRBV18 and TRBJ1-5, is NAGVMQNPRHLVRRRGQEARLRCSPMKGHSHVYWYRQLPEEGLKFMVYLQKENIIDESGMPKERFSAEFPKEGPSILRIQQVVRGDSAAYFCASSPDRNQPQHFGDGTRLSIL.

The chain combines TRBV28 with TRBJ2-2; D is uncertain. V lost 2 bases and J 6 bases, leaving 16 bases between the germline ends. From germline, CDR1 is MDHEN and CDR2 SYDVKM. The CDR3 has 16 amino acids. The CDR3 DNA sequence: TGTGCCAGCAGTTTAGGTGGCAGTCAGCGTCCCGGGGAGCTGTTTTTT. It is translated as CASSLGGSQRPGELFF.

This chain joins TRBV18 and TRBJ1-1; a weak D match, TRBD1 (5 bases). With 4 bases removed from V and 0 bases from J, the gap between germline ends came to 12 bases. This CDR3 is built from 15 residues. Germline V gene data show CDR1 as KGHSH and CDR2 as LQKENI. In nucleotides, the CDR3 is TGTGCCAGCTCACAGACAGCGACTTTGAACACTGAAGCTTTCTTT. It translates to CASSQTATLNTEAFF. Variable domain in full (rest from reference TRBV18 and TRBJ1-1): NAGVMQNPRHLVRRRGQEARLRCSPMKGHSHVYWYRQLPEEGLKFMVYLQKENIIDESGMPKERFSAEFPKEGPSILRIQQVVRGDSAAYFCASSQTATLNTEAFFGQGTRLTVV.

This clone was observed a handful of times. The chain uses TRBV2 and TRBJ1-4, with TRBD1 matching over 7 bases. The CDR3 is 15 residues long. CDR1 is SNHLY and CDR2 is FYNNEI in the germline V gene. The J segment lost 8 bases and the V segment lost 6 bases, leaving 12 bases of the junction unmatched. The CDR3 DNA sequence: TGTGCCAGCAGGGCCTGGACAGGTTCTTACGAAAAACTGTTTTTT. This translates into CASRAWTGSYEKLFF.

CDR3 residues: CASDGGTTYEQYF. The CDR3 DNA follows: TGTGCCAGCGACGGCGGGACTACCTACGAGCAGTACTTC. This chain connects TRBV6-1 to TRBJ2-7; 7 bases fit TRBD2. V lost 8 bases and J lost 2; bases outside the gene matches: 6. This CDR3 contains 13 residues. Germline V CDR1 and CDR2: MNHNS, SASEGT.

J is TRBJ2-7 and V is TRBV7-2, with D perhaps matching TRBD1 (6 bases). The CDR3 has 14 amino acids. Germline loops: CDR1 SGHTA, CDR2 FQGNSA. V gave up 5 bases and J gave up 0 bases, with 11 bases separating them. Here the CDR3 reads CASSRDRFSYEQYF. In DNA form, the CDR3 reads TGTGCCAGCAGCCGCGACAGGTTCTCCTACGAGCAGTACTTC.

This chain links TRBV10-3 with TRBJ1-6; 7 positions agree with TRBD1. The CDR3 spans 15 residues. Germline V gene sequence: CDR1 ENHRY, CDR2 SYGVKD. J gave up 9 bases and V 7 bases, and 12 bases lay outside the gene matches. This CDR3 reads CAINPGGNGGSPLHF. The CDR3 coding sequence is TGTGCCATCAACCCAGGGGGGAACGGGGGTTCACCCCTCCACTTT.

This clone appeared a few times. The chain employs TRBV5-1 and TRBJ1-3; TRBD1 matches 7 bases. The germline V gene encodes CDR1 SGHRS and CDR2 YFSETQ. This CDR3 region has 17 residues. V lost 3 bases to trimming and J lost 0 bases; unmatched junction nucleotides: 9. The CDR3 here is CASSSRDSPDSGNTIYF. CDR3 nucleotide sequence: TGCGCCAGCAGCTCACGGGACAGTCCTGACTCTGGAAACACCATATATTTT.